The rows below give T cell receptor beta chains drawn from one sample of a study of T cells after yellow fever vaccination. TCRdb used MiXCR to reprocess the 5' RACE reads, holding one entry per CDR3 protein. The sample has hundreds of thousands of distinct CDR3 sequences, under 15% seen once. The sequencing here drew on CD4+ T cells sorted from PBMCs, taken 15 days after the yellow fever booster vaccination. The source is a man aged 18 to 30 who received the YFV17D yellow fever vaccine. The conserved cysteine and the conserved F or W are not part of the CDR3 here.

V	length	J	CDR3
TRBV15	12	TRBJ2-5	ATSSRDSQETQY
TRBV7-2	11	TRBJ2-5	ASSLALFETQY
TRBV27	12	TRBJ1-1	ASSLREAATEAF
TRBV9	14	TRBJ1-1	ASSPGGGTWGTEAF
TRBV18	13	TRBJ2-3	ASSTGQSFTDTQY
TRBV7-8	13	TRBJ2-3	ASSSGTSGGKTQY
TRBV19	11	TRBJ2-6	AGSSSGANVLT
TRBV30	11	TRBJ2-7	AGLRLGGDEQY
TRBV24-1	11	TRBJ2-1	ATSGLWGNEQF
TRBV5-1	13	TRBJ2-3	ASSSTFGSTDTQY
TRBV7-2	12	TRBJ1-1	ASSLEGMVTEAF
TRBV29-1	10	TRBJ2-7	SAGTGGNEQY
TRBV24-1	12	TRBJ2-5	ATSDPRTEETQY
TRBV4-2	12	TRBJ1-2	ASSQDPKSYGYT
TRBV6-5	10	TRBJ2-1	ASSIPGGEQF
TRBV6-5	12	TRBJ2-1	ASRSGTRTGEQF
TRBV3-1	12	TRBJ1-5	ASSLGGFNQPQH
TRBV4-1	14	TRBJ2-3	ASSLQGTGSTDTQY
TRBV20-1	11	TRBJ1-3	SIPENSGNTIY
TRBV4-3	13	TRBJ2-3	ASSQDRAITDTQY
TRBV15	13	TRBJ2-5	ATSRGSSIQETQY
TRBV6-1	13	TRBJ2-7	ASRRMAAGWYEQY
TRBV4-2	17	TRBJ2-2	ASSTPGLAGPLNTGELF
TRBV20-1	11	TRBJ2-5	SAPRSPRETQY
TRBV18	11	TRBJ1-6	ASSDSSDSPLH
TRBV7-8	15	TRBJ2-2	AWGRLLLGSNTGELF
TRBV6-1	13	TRBJ2-3	ASSSGFVFPDTQY
TRBV7-9	10	TRBJ2-5	ASSAEYPRLD
TRBV7-9	13	TRBJ2-1	ASSVSGQPYNEQF
TRBV10-3	13	TRBJ2-7	AISEYSGSSYEQY
TRBV11-2	13	TRBJ1-3	ASSFGPLSGNTIY
TRBV20-1	12	TRBJ2-7	SARSGTGIYEQY
TRBV5-1	12	TRBJ2-3	ASSLMGGADTQY
TRBV10-3	12	TRBJ1-1	AIRGQGWHTEAF
TRBV20-1	13	TRBJ2-3	SARDQRSGPDTQY
TRBV19	13	TRBJ2-7	ASSNPGQVPYEQY
TRBV30	13	TRBJ1-1	AWSVGQLLNTEAF
TRBV15	12	TRBJ2-2	ATREGYDPGELF
TRBV3-1	13	TRBJ2-3	ASSPMSGGADTQY
TRBV11-2	15	TRBJ2-2	ASSLAFRGPNTGELF
TRBV5-5	13	TRBJ2-2	ASSGGRGNTGELF
TRBV6-4	13	TRBJ1-2	ASSPGVQGHYGYT
TRBV11-2	9	TRBJ2-4	ASSLGDIQY
TRBV7-2	13	TRBJ1-2	ASSRSGQGLSGYT
TRBV5-1	13	TRBJ1-1	ASPRTFDDGTEAF
TRBV4-1	14	TRBJ2-2	ASSQDGGALAGELF
TRBV5-1	13	TRBJ1-1	ASSPQGAFNTEAF
TRBV7-2	12	TRBJ2-3	ASSSIRGADTQY
TRBV20-1	10	TRBJ1-1	SASDRALSAF
TRBV7-2	12	TRBJ2-7	ASSSRTGDYEQY
TRBV5-1	12	TRBJ2-3	ASSRRVSADTQY
TRBV3-1	13	TRBJ2-3	ASSQGGAPTDTQY
TRBV25-1	9	TRBJ1-1	ASSAGYRAF
TRBV9	12	TRBJ2-5	ASSLGQDQETQY
TRBV10-3	11	TRBJ2-7	ATSGQGAYEQY
TRBV11-2	15	TRBJ2-3	ASRQRGGQGFTDTQY
TRBV7-3	12	TRBJ1-1	ASSSTGLSTEAF
TRBV29-1	9	TRBJ1-4	SGGDLEKLF
TRBV11-1	14	TRBJ2-1	ASSLAPGAGFDEQF